This is a list of T cell receptor beta chains from one sample in a study of cytomegalovirus exposure and HLA in healthy donors. Libraries were prepared by immunoSEQ multiplex PCR; TCRdb keeps only in-frame clonotypes and omits some of them. This repertoire shows roughly 140,000 clones, around a tenth found once; its top ten account for roughly 1.9%. Sequencing input: PBMCs. The receptors shown here come from a male donor in good health and CMV-seronegative. The CDR3 runs from the conserved cysteine through the conserved F or W. The D gene is left open where the match is weak. Only some rows state a clone size, as once, few, many or a class for expanded clones.

J gene: TRBJ2-7
V gene: TRBV13
D gene: .
clone size: .
CDR3 DNA: TGTGCCAGCAGCCTCGGCGGTAGCTACGAGCAGTACTTC
CDR3 protein: CASSLGGSYEQYF

J gene: TRBJ2-3
V gene: TRBV7-9
D gene: TRBD2
clone size: .
CDR3 DNA: TGTGCCGGCGCCGGCGGGAGTTGGGCTAGCACAGATACGCAGTATTTT
CDR3 protein: CAGAGGSWASTDTQYF

J gene: TRBJ2-7
V gene: TRBV27
D gene: TRBD2
clone size: few
CDR3 DNA: TGTGCCAGCAGTTGGGGCGGGGGATCCTACGAGCAGTACTTC
CDR3 protein: CASSWGGGSYEQYF

J gene: TRBJ2-3
V gene: TRBV4-3
D gene: TRBD1
clone size: few
CDR3 DNA: TGCGCCAGCAGCCAAGATAGATCCACCGGGACAGGGGTCACAGATACGCAGTATTTT
CDR3 protein: CASSQDRSTGTGVTDTQYF

J gene: TRBJ1-3
V gene: TRBV28
D gene: .
clone size: .
CDR3 DNA: TGTGCCAGCAGTTTAGAGCACCACACCATATATTTT
CDR3 protein: CASSLEHHTIYF

J gene: TRBJ2-1
V gene: TRBV5-4
D gene: TRBD1
clone size: few
CDR3 DNA: TGTGCCAGCAGCTTGGGGAACAGGGGGCGAGATGAGCAGTTCTTC
CDR3 protein: CASSLGNRGRDEQFF

J gene: TRBJ2-1
V gene: TRBV4-3
D gene: TRBD2
clone size: .
CDR3 DNA: TGCGCCAGCAGCCAAGATCTTGACGGGGGGGCGCGTGAGCAGTTCTTC
CDR3 protein: CASSQDLDGGAREQFF

J gene: TRBJ2-7
V gene: TRBV7-2
D gene: TRBD1
clone size: .
CDR3 DNA: TGTGCCAGCAGCTTAGAGGGCTTCGGGACAGTATACGAGCAGTACTTC
CDR3 protein: CASSLEGFGTVYEQYF

J gene: TRBJ1-5
V gene: TRBV7-2
D gene: .
clone size: .
CDR3 DNA: TGTGCCAGCAGCTCTGGGACTTCCGGCTATAGCAATCAGCCCCAGCATTTT
CDR3 protein: CASSSGTSGYSNQPQHF

J gene: TRBJ2-1
V gene: TRBV28
D gene: TRBD2
clone size: .
CDR3 DNA: TGTGCCAGCAGTTCAGTAGCGGGAGGACCCTTAAATGAGCAGTTCTTC
CDR3 protein: CASSSVAGGPLNEQFF

J gene: TRBJ2-1
V gene: TRBV15
D gene: TRBD2
clone size: few
CDR3 DNA: TGTGCCACCAGCCCTCGGACTAGCGGGAGGGCGAAGCTCGGTGAGCAGTTCTTC
CDR3 protein: CATSPRTSGRAKLGEQFF

J gene: TRBJ1-2
V gene: TRBV7-2
D gene: .
clone size: few
CDR3 DNA: TGTGCCAGCAGCTCCTCGACGGGTTCTAGGCGCTATGGCTACACCTTC
CDR3 protein: CASSSSTGSRRYGYTF

J gene: TRBJ2-7
V gene: TRBV30
D gene: TRBD2
clone size: few
CDR3 DNA: TGTGCCTGGAGGGAGAGCGGGACCTACGAGCAGTACTTC
CDR3 protein: CAWRESGTYEQYF

J gene: TRBJ2-1
V gene: TRBV7-9
D gene: TRBD2
clone size: few
CDR3 DNA: TGTGCCAGCAGCTTTGGTAGCGGGGCTTACAATGAGCAGTTCTTC
CDR3 protein: CASSFGSGAYNEQFF

J gene: TRBJ2-6
V gene: TRBV9
D gene: .
clone size: .
CDR3 DNA: TGTGCCAGCAGCACCCCAGGGCCGGGGGCCAACGTCCTGACTTTC
CDR3 protein: CASSTPGPGANVLTF

J gene: TRBJ1-6
V gene: TRBV7-9
D gene: .
clone size: few
CDR3 DNA: TGTGCCAGCAGCTTAGACAGGCTCTCCAATTCACCCCTCCACTTT
CDR3 protein: CASSLDRLSNSPLHF

J gene: TRBJ2-2
V gene: TRBV5-6
D gene: .
clone size: few
CDR3 DNA: TGTGCCAGCAGCTCGAACCCGGGGGGGGAGCTGTTTTTT
CDR3 protein: CASSSNPGGELFF

J gene: TRBJ1-1
V gene: TRBV4-3
D gene: TRBD1
clone size: .
CDR3 DNA: TGCGCCAGCAGCCAAGGGGTGGGGACAGGGCCAAACACTGAAGCTTTCTTT
CDR3 protein: CASSQGVGTGPNTEAFF

J gene: TRBJ2-2
V gene: TRBV30
D gene: .
clone size: few
CDR3 DNA: TGTGCCTGCACAGGGACAAGGCTGTTTTTT
CDR3 protein: CACTGTRLFF

J gene: TRBJ2-3
V gene: TRBV5-5
D gene: .
clone size: few
CDR3 DNA: TGTGCCAGCAGCGGAAGGGAGCGGTTCACAGATACGCAGTATTTT
CDR3 protein: CASSGRERFTDTQYF

J gene: TRBJ2-4
V gene: TRBV9
D gene: TRBD2
clone size: .
CDR3 DNA: TGTGCCAGCAGCGTAGGCGGGGGAGGCCCAGGAAACATTCAGTACTTC
CDR3 protein: CASSVGGGGPGNIQYF

J gene: TRBJ1-2
V gene: TRBV7-2
D gene: .
clone size: few
CDR3 DNA: TGTGCCAGCAGCTTAGTCGGTGTGGCAGGGGCCTATGGCTACACCTTC
CDR3 protein: CASSLVGVAGAYGYTF

J gene: TRBJ2-3
V gene: TRBV4-3
D gene: TRBD1
clone size: .
CDR3 DNA: TGCGCCAGCAGCCAAGATCCCACCTATGACAGGGGAAGCACAGATACGCAGTATTTT
CDR3 protein: CASSQDPTYDRGSTDTQYF

J gene: TRBJ1-1
V gene: TRBV4-1
D gene: .
clone size: .
CDR3 DNA: TGCGCCAGCAGCCGTTCACAGGGTAATTTGGACACTGAAGCTTTCTTT
CDR3 protein: CASSRSQGNLDTEAFF

J gene: TRBJ2-7
V gene: TRBV25-1
D gene: .
clone size: few
CDR3 DNA: TGTGCCAGCAGTGAACCGACAGGGAGGTACGAGCAGTACTTC
CDR3 protein: CASSEPTGRYEQYF

J gene: TRBJ2-3
V gene: TRBV4-1
D gene: .
clone size: .
CDR3 DNA: TGCGCCAGCAGCCAAGACGGTCCCTCAGATACGCAGTATTTT
CDR3 protein: CASSQDGPSDTQYF

J gene: TRBJ2-7
V gene: TRBV10-1
D gene: TRBD1
clone size: .
CDR3 DNA: TGCGCCCACGACAGGGGACACGAGCAGTACTTC
CDR3 protein: CAHDRGHEQYF

J gene: TRBJ2-7
V gene: TRBV4-2
D gene: TRBD1
clone size: few
CDR3 DNA: TGTGCCAGCAGCCAAGATGGCCGGACAGGGGTTAACTACGAGCAGTACTTC
CDR3 protein: CASSQDGRTGVNYEQYF

J gene: TRBJ2-7
V gene: TRBV9
D gene: TRBD1
clone size: .
CDR3 DNA: TGTGCCAGCAGCGCCGGGACAGGGGATTCTCTCTACGAGCAGTACTTC
CDR3 protein: CASSAGTGDSLYEQYF

J gene: TRBJ1-1
V gene: TRBV7-3
D gene: .
clone size: few
CDR3 DNA: TGTGCCAGCAGCTTAACGTTGGGGGGAGCAGAGAACACTGAAGCTTTCTTT
CDR3 protein: CASSLTLGGAENTEAFF

J gene: TRBJ1-6
V gene: TRBV6-4
D gene: .
clone size: few
CDR3 DNA: TGTGCCAGCAGCCCAGGGAATAATTCACCCCTCCACTTT
CDR3 protein: CASSPGNNSPLHF

J gene: TRBJ1-5
V gene: TRBV28
D gene: TRBD1
clone size: .
CDR3 DNA: TGTGCCACCAGCCGGGACAGGGGGGACTATAGCAATCAGCCCCAGCATTTT
CDR3 protein: CATSRDRGDYSNQPQHF

J gene: TRBJ1-1
V gene: TRBV5-4
D gene: .
clone size: few
CDR3 DNA: TGTGCCAGCAGCTTGGACGGGGGACGGACTGAAGCTTTCTTT
CDR3 protein: CASSLDGGRTEAFF

J gene: TRBJ2-1
V gene: TRBV19
D gene: .
clone size: .
CDR3 DNA: TGTGCCAGTAGTATAGGTTGGTGGCAGTCCAATGAGCAGTTCTTC
CDR3 protein: CASSIGWWQSNEQFF

J gene: TRBJ2-7
V gene: TRBV27
D gene: TRBD2
clone size: .
CDR3 DNA: TGTGCCAGCAGTCCCGGTTGGGCGGGAGCCCGGGAGCAGTACTTC
CDR3 protein: CASSPGWAGAREQYF

J gene: TRBJ2-7
V gene: TRBV6-5
D gene: TRBD1
clone size: .
CDR3 DNA: TGTGCCAGCACCGATTTACCGGGACAGCAGCAGTACTTC
CDR3 protein: CASTDLPGQQQYF

J gene: TRBJ1-5
V gene: TRBV15
D gene: .
clone size: .
CDR3 DNA: TGTGCCACCAGCCCCCCAGCCCGGGAGATTAGCAATCAGCCCCAGCATTTT
CDR3 protein: CATSPPAREISNQPQHF

J gene: TRBJ1-2
V gene: TRBV18
D gene: TRBD1
clone size: few
CDR3 DNA: TGTGCCAGCTCACTCGGGACAGGGGATGGCTACACCTTC
CDR3 protein: CASSLGTGDGYTF

J gene: TRBJ2-3
V gene: TRBV9
D gene: .
clone size: few
CDR3 DNA: TGTGCCAGCAGCGTAGGAACTCTCACAGATACGCAGTATTTT
CDR3 protein: CASSVGTLTDTQYF